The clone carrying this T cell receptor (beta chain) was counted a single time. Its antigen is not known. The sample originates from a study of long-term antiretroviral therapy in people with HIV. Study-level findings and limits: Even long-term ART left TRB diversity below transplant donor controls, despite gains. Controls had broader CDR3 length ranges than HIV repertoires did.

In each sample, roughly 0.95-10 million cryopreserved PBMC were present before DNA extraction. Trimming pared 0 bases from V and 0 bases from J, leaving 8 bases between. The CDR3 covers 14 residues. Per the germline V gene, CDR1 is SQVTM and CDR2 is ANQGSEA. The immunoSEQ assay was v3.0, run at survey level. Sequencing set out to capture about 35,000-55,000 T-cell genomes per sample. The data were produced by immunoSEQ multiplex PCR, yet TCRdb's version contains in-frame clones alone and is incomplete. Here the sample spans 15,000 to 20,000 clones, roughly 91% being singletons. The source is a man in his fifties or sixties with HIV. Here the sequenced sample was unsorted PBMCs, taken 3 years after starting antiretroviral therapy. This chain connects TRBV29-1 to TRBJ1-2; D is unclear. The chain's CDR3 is CSVEDRPANYGYTF. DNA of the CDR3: TGCAGCGTTGAAGACAGACCGGCTAACTATGGCTACACCTTC.